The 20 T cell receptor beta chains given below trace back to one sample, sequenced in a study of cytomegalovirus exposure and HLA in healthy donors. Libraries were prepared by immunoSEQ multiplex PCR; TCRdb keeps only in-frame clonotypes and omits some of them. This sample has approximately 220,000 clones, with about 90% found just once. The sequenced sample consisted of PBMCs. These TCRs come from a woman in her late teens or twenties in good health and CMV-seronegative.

CDR3 residues: CASSSGLAGEETQYF. The CDR3, as DNA: TGTGCCAGCAGCTCGGGACTAGCGGGAGAAGAGACCCAGTACTTC. The gene calls are TRBV7-9 and TRBJ2-5; 14 bases map to TRBD2. Per the germline V gene, CDR1 is SEHNR and CDR2 is FQNEAQ (reference sequence). The CDR3 is 15 amino acids. V was pared by 4 bases and J by 3 bases, with 1 base of the junction left unmatched.

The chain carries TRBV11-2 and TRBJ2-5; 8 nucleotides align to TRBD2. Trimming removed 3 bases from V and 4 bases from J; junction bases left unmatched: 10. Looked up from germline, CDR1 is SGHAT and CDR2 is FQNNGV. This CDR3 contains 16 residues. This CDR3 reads CASSLGGAGDVETQYF. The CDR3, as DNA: TGTGCCAGCAGCTTGGGGGGAGCGGGAGACGTAGAGACCCAGTACTTC.

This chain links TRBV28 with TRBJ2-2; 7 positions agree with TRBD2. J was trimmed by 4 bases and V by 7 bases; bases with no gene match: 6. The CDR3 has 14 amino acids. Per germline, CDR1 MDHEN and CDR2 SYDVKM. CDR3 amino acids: CASKRGRPTGELFF. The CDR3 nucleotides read TGTGCCAGCAAGCGGGGCAGGCCCACCGGGGAGCTGTTTTTT.

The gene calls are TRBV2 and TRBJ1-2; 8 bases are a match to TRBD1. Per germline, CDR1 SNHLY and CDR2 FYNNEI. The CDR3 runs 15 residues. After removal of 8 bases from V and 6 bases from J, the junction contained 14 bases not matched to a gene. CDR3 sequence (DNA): TGTGCCAGCCGAGTTCGGGACAGGTGGGACGATGGCTACACCTTC. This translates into CASRVRDRWDDGYTF.

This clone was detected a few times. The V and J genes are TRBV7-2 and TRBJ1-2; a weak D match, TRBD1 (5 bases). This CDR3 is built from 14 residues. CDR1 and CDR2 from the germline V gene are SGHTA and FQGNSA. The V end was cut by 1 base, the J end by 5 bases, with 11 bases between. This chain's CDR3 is CASSLVGRGYGYTF. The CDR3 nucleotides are TGTGCCAGCAGCTTAGTTGGTAGGGGTTATGGCTACACCTTC.

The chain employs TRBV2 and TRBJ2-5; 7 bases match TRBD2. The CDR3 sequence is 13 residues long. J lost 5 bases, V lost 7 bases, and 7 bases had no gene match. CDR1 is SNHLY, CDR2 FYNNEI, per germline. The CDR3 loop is CASTRVGGETQYF. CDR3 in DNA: TGTGCCAGCACCCGCGTCGGGGGGGAGACCCAGTACTTC.

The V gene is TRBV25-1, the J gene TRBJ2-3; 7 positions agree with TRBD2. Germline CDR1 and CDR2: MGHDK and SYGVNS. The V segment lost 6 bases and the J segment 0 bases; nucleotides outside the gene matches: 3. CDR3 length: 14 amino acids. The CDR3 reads CASRTSDSTDTQYF. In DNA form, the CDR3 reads TGTGCCAGCAGAACTAGCGACAGCACAGATACGCAGTATTTT.

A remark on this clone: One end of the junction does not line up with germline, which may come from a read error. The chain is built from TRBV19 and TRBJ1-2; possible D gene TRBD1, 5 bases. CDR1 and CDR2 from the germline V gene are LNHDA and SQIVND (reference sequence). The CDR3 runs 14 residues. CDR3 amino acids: CASSLDSVRYGYTF. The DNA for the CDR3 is TGTGCCAGTAGTCTAGACAGTGTTCGCTATGGCTACACCTTC.

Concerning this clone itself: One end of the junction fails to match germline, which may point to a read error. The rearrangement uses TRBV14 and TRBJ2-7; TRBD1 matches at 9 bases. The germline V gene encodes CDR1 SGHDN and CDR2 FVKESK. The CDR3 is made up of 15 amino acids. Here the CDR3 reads CASSARDRASSEQYF. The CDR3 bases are TGTGCCAGCAGCGCCCGGGACAGGGCATCCTCCGAGCAGTACTTC.

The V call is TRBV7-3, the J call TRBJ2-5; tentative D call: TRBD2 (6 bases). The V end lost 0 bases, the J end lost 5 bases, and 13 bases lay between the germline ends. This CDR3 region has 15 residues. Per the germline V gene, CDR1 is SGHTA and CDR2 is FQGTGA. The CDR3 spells CASSLTAGTRETQYF. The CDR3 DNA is TGTGCCAGCAGCTTAACCGCGGGGACCCGGGAGACCCAGTACTTC.

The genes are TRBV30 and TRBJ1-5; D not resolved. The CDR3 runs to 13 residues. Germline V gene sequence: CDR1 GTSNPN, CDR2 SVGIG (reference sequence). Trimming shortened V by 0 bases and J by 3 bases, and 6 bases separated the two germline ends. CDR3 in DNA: TGTGCCTGGAGTGTCGGACTCAATCAGCCCCAGCATTTT. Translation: CAWSVGLNQPQHF. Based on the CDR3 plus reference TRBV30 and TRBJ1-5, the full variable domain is SQTIHQWPATLVQPVGSPLSLECTVEGTSNPNLYWYRQAAGRGLQLLFYSVGIGQISSEVPQNLSASRPQDRQFILSSKKLLLSDSGFYLCAWSVGLNQPQHFGDGTRLSIL.

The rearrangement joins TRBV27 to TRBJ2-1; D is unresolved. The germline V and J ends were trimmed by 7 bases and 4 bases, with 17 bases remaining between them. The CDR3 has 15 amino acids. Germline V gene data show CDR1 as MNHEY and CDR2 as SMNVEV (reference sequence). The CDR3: CASKSGLNLYNEQFF. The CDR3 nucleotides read TGTGCCAGCAAATCTGGGCTGAACTTATACAATGAGCAGTTCTTC.

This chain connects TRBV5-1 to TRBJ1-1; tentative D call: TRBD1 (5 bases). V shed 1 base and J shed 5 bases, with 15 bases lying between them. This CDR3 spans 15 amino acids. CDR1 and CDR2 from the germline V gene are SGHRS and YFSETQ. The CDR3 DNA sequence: TGCGCCAGCAGCTTGAATTATGGGGGGTTGACTGAAGCTTTCTTT. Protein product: CASSLNYGGLTEAFF.

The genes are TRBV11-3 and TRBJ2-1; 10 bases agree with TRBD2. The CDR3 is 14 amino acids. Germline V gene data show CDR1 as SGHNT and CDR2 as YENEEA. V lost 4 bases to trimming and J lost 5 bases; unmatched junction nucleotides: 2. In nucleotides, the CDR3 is TGTGCCAGCAGCTGGACTAGCGGACACAATGAGCAGTTCTTC. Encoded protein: CASSWTSGHNEQFF.

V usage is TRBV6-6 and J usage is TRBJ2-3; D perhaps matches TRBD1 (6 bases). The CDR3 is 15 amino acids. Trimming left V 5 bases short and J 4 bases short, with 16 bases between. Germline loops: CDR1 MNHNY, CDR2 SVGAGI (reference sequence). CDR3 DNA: TGTGCCAGCAGTCAATATGGGGGCCAGGCAGATACGCAGTATTTT. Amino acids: CASSQYGGQADTQYF.

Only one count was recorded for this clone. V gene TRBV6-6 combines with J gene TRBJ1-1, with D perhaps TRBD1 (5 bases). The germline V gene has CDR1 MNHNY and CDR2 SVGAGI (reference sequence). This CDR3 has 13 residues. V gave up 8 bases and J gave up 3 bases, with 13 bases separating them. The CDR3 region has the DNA TGTGCCAGCGATTTGGGGCGTGACACTGAAGCTTTCTTT. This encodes CASDLGRDTEAFF.

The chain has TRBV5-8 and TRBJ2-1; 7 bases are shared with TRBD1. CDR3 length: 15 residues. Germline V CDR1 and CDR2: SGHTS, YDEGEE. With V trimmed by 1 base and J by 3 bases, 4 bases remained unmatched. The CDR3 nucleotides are TGTGCCAGCAGCTTGCGGGACAGAGACTACAATGAGCAGTTCTTC. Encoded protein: CASSLRDRDYNEQFF.

The CDR3 loop reads CASSLWLAGVGNEQFF. Here the CDR3 DNA reads TGTGCCAGCAGTTTATGGCTAGCGGGAGTTGGCAATGAGCAGTTCTTC. The rearrangement uses TRBV28 and TRBJ2-1; 10 bases match TRBD2. Trimming cost V 0 bases and J 6 bases; bases outside gene matches: 5. Germline V lookup: CDR1 MDHEN, CDR2 SYDVKM. The length of the CDR3 is 16 residues.

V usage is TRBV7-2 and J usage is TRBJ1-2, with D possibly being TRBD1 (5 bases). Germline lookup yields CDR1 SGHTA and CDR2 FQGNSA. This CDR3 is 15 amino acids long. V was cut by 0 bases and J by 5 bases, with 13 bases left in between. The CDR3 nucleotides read TGTGCCAGCAGCTTAGCCGTGACGGGGGTGTATGGCTACACCTTC. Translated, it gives CASSLAVTGVYGYTF.

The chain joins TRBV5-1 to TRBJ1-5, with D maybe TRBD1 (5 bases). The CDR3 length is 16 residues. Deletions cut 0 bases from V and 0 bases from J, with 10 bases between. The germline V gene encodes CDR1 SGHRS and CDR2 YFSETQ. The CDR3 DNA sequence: TGCGCCAGCAGCTTGGACGACAGTCATAGCAATCAGCCCCAGCATTTT. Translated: CASSLDDSHSNQPQHF.